This T cell receptor (beta chain) was identified during a study of cytomegalovirus exposure and HLA in healthy donors. For the study at large: A later analysis reported the same platform for the 90 to 150 validation repertoires and the 666 first-cohort repertoires. Whole-study results and caveats: Published work reported that the classifier diagnosed cytomegalovirus status with high specificity and sensitivity. Whilst most TCR sequences proved rare, a subset of public TCRs occurred across many donors. A list of roughly 160 TCR beta chains associated with cytomegalovirus was given.

Assay: immunoSEQ multiplex PCR; the TCRdb copy retains only in-frame clones and omits some. This sample carries around 190,000 clones, roughly nine tenths of them seen once, and the ten largest clones take about 7.7%. With respect to this clone: Its target is not known.

Looked up from germline, CDR1 is SGHTA and CDR2 is FQGNSA. V was pared by 1 base and J by 6 bases, with 24 bases between. The CDR3 extends over 18 amino acids. Sequenced material: PBMCs. This chain links TRBV7-2 with TRBJ1-2, with a tentative D call TRBD1 (6 bases). This receptor was taken from a man aged 25-45 years in good health and CMV-seropositive. The CDR3 nucleotides read TGTGCCAGCAGCTTAGAAGTGTGGGGGCTAGAAAACGGAGATGGCTACACCTTC. Encoded protein: CASSLEVWGLENGDGYTF.